Below, 16 T cell receptor beta chains from the same sample are listed, as sequenced in a study of shared clonotypes between healthy human individuals. Produced via immunoSEQ multiplex PCR; TCRdb's table is partial and in-frame only. The data contain hundreds of thousands of clones, around 77% of them singletons. Sequencing input: PBMCs. The origin of the receptors is a woman in her 40s in good health. Some clones in this sample may be carry-over from other donors' samples.

The CDR3 is CASSHVQGWGEQYF. In DNA, the CDR3 is TGTGCCAGCAGCCACGTACAGGGTTGGGGCGAGCAGTACTTC. This sequence joins TRBV27 and TRBJ2-7, with D possibly being TRBD1 (6 bases). This CDR3 has 14 residues. Trimming left V 6 bases short and J 6 bases short, with 18 bases between. CDR1 is MNHEY and CDR2 is SMNVEV in the germline V gene (reference sequence).

This clone turned up a few times. This chain connects TRBV20-1 to TRBJ2-7, with D unclear. Germline V gene lookup returns CDR1 DFQATT and CDR2 SNEGSKA (reference sequence). The CDR3 consists of 11 residues. The V and J ends lost 3 bases and 0 bases respectively, with 3 bases between them. Here the CDR3 reads CSASVSYEQYF. In DNA form, the CDR3 reads TGCAGTGCTAGCGTCTCCTACGAGCAGTACTTC.

J is TRBJ2-2 and V is TRBV7-9; weak D call: TRBD1 (6 bases). The CDR3 spans 15 residues. With 6 bases removed from V and 0 bases from J, the gap between germline ends came to 11 bases. CDR1 is SEHNR, CDR2 FQNEAQ, per germline (reference sequence). CDR3 residues: CASRIQGTNTGELFF. CDR3 DNA sequence: TGTGCCAGCAGAATACAGGGTACGAACACCGGGGAGCTGTTTTTT.

With regard to this clone: One junction end does not reproduce the germline sequence, and a read error may be involved. The gene calls are TRBV7-8 and TRBJ1-2; D perhaps matches TRBD1 (6 bases). Germline values: CDR1 SGHVS, CDR2 FQNEAQ. The CDR3 runs to 15 residues. CDR3 in amino acids: CVSSGGGDGVYGYTF. The CDR3 nucleotides are TGTGTCAGCAGTGGAGGGGGGGACGGAGTCTATGGCTACACCTTC.

This rearrangement joins TRBV28 to TRBJ2-6, with D uncertain. V was trimmed by 7 bases and J by 0 bases, leaving 13 bases between them. Germline CDR1 reads MDHEN; CDR2 reads SYDVKM. The CDR3 extends over 16 amino acids. The chain's CDR3 is CASNFSSLSGANVLTF. CDR3 DNA: TGTGCCAGCAATTTTTCATCCCTCTCTGGGGCCAACGTCCTGACTTTC.

In DNA form, the CDR3 reads TGTGCCACCAGCAGAGATGGCAGATCGGGAGATACGCAGTATTTT. Protein: CATSRDGRSGDTQYF. This chain connects TRBV15 to TRBJ2-3; D unresolved. The CDR3 is made up of 15 amino acids. Deletions cut 0 bases from V and 5 bases from J, with 12 bases between. Germline-derived CDR1 and CDR2 are LNHNV and YYDKDF (reference sequence).

The chain links TRBV7-6 to TRBJ2-1, with 12 nucleotides matching TRBD2. J was trimmed by 6 bases and V by 0 bases; bases with no gene match: 9. CDR1 and CDR2 from the germline V gene are SGHVS and FNYEAQ. CDR3 length: 18 amino acids. CDR3 in DNA: TGTGCCAGCAGCTTAGCGGTTGGGTCTAGCGGGAGGGCCAATGAGCAGTTCTTC. Translated: CASSLAVGSSGRANEQFF. Full variable domain (rest looked up from reference TRBV7-6 and TRBJ2-1): GAGVSQSPRYKVTKRGQDVALRCDPISGHVSLYWYRQALGQGPEFLTYFNYEAQQDKSGLPNDRFSAERPEGSISTLTIQRTEQRDSAMYRCASSLAVGSSGRANEQFFGPGTRLTVL.

V is TRBV6-6 and J is TRBJ2-1; the match to TRBD2 covers 11 bases. This CDR3 is built from 14 residues. V gave up 4 bases and J gave up 6 bases; unmatched junction bases: 2. CDR1 MNHNY and CDR2 SVGAGI come from the germline V gene (reference sequence). CDR3 region: CASSFLAGGNEQFF. The CDR3 DNA reads TGTGCCAGCAGTTTCCTAGCGGGAGGCAATGAGCAGTTCTTC.

The gene calls are TRBV19 and TRBJ2-5, with 10 positions matching TRBD2. Germline values: CDR1 LNHDA, CDR2 SQIVND (reference sequence). V shed 9 bases and J 0 bases; nucleotides not matched to a gene: 19. The CDR3 runs 19 residues. CDR3 bases: TGTGCCAGCCGCCCACCAGCACTAGCGGGATCCCGGTACCAAGAGACCCAGTACTTC. Encoded protein: CASRPPALAGSRYQETQYF. The variable domain in full, completed from reference TRBV19 and TRBJ2-5, reads DGGITQSPKYLFRKEGQNVTLSCEQNLNHDAMYWYRQDPGQGLRLIYYSQIVNDFQKGDIAEGYSVSREKKESFPLTVTSAQKNPTAFYLCASRPPALAGSRYQETQYFGPGTRLLVL.

The J gene is TRBJ1-2, the V gene TRBV5-4; 7 nucleotides agree with TRBD1. Germline CDR1 reads SGHNT; CDR2 reads YYREEE (reference sequence). V dropped 4 bases and J dropped 5; count of bases not matched to a gene: 17. The CDR3 runs to 17 residues. The CDR3 loop reads CASSPGQVGHFVYGYTF. In DNA form, the CDR3 reads TGTGCCAGCAGCCCAGGACAGGTGGGCCATTTTGTTTATGGCTACACCTTC.

About this clone itself: Other DNA sequences in this specimen translate into the identical CDR3. The gene calls are TRBV4-1 and TRBJ2-5; D might be TRBD1 (5 bases). The assigned J gene may be wrong: the sequence end matches TRBJ2-7 better. The CDR3 sequence is 15 residues long. The germline CDR1 and CDR2 sequences are MGHRA and YSYEKL. The DNA of the CDR3 is TGCGCCAGCAGCCAAGATTTACAGGATTACAACGAGCAGTACTTC. This gives the protein CASSQDLQDYNEQYF.

Of note for this clone: Other DNA sequences from this sample encode an identical CDR3 as well. The J gene is TRBJ2-1, the V gene TRBV7-3; 14 nucleotides line up with TRBD2. This CDR3 contains 15 residues. Germline CDR1 is SGHTA and CDR2 is FQGTGA. V dropped 5 bases and J dropped 4; count of bases not matched to a gene: 1. The CDR3 coding sequence is TGTGCCAGCAGCCGGACTAGCGGGGGGTACAATGAGCAGTTCTTC. It yields the protein CASSRTSGGYNEQFF.

V and J are TRBV19 and TRBJ1-3; D not certain. Germline lookup yields CDR1 LNHDA and CDR2 SQIVND (reference sequence). Deletions cut 6 bases from V and 4 bases from J, with 22 bases between. The CDR3 covers 17 residues. Written as DNA, the CDR3 is TGTGCCAGTAGGAGGCTTTATGACCCGGCGTACGGAAACACCATATATTTT. Translating gives CASRRLYDPAYGNTIYF.

The V gene is TRBV10-3, the J gene TRBJ2-3, with D possibly matching TRBD2 (5 bases). CDR3 length: 12 amino acids. Germline V gives CDR1 ENHRY, CDR2 SYGVKD. Trimming stripped 8 bases from V and 5 bases from J, with 11 bases between. The CDR3 DNA reads TGTGCCATCGCCCGGGATGGAGATACGCAGTATTTT. Translation gives CAIARDGDTQYF.

This chain uses TRBV5-4 with TRBJ2-1; 8 bases map to TRBD2. The CDR3 has 16 residues. Germline CDR1 reads SGHNT; CDR2 reads YYREEE (reference sequence). Trimming at V came to 4 bases and at J to 6 bases, leaving 12 bases not matched to a gene. CDR3 protein: CASSPGGGFTFNEQFF. The CDR3 DNA is TGTGCCAGCAGCCCCGGGGGGGGTTTTACGTTCAATGAGCAGTTCTTC.

The rearrangement joins TRBV11-3 to TRBJ2-3, with D perhaps assigned TRBD1 or TRBD2 (5 bases each). Trimming cost V 0 bases and J 5 bases, with 12 bases left between them. This CDR3 has 15 residues. Germline-derived CDR1 and CDR2 are SGHNT and YENEEA. The CDR3, as DNA: TGTGCCAGCAGCTTAGAAGGGACGGTGGGAGATACGCAGTATTTT. Protein sequence: CASSLEGTVGDTQYF.